The 15 T cell receptor beta chains given below trace back to one sample, sequenced in a study of T-cell memory formation after mild COVID-19. TCRdb reprocessed the 5' RACE reads via MiXCR and lists one record per CDR3 protein. The sample includes 25,000 to 35,000 distinct CDR3 sequences, around 12% seen only once; the top ten take roughly 15%. Sequences were obtained from PBMCs or a T cell subset sorted from them (not recorded which). The receptors originated from an adult woman who had mild COVID-19 (a few samples of this study predate the infection). Cell type and time point are not known.

This clonotype was detected ten times or more. The J gene is TRBJ1-5, the V gene TRBV25-1, with D possibly TRBD1 on 6 matching bases. Trimming took 2 bases from V and 2 from J, leaving 13 bases between them. The germline V gene encodes CDR1 MGHDK and CDR2 SYGVNS. CDR3 length: 16 amino acids. CDR3 nucleotides: TGTGCCAGCAGTGAAGGGGGCCCTTGGGGCAATCAGCCCCAGCATTTT. It is translated as CASSEGGPWGNQPQHF.

Points on this clonotype: This sequence may be a read error, since a much larger clone differs from it by one base. The V gene is TRBV5-6, the J gene TRBJ2-2; D not certain. Germline values: CDR1 SGHDT, CDR2 YYEEEE. The CDR3 sequence is 15 residues long. Trimming cost V 4 bases and J 1 base, with 11 bases left between them. The DNA of the CDR3 is TGTGCCAGCAGCGCGCGAGCGCGGAACACCGGGGAGCTGTTTTTT. Its protein is CASSARARNTGELFF.

This clonotype showed up many times. The chain combines TRBV6-2 or TRBV6-3 with TRBJ2-5, with TRBD2 identical over 7 bases. The CDR3 extends over 17 amino acids. Unmatched junction bases numbered 17, after V lost 3 bases and J lost 7 bases. The germline V gene encodes CDR1 MNHEY and CDR2 SVGEGT. The CDR3 loop reads CASSYSLGGGLWATQYF. For the CDR3, the DNA is TGTGCCAGCAGTTATAGCCTGGGCGGGGGACTGTGGGCGACCCAGTACTTC.

This clonotype was seen repeatedly, ten times or more. The chain links TRBV15 to TRBJ2-1; tentatively, D is TRBD2 (6 bases). V lost 5 bases, J lost 0 bases, and 23 bases lay in between. The CDR3 sequence is 19 residues long. Per the germline V gene, CDR1 is LNHNV and CDR2 is YYDKDF (reference sequence). The CDR3 nucleotides are TGTGCCACCAGCGGGGAGGTCTTGAGCGGACCAAGCTCCTACAATGAGCAGTTCTTC. Protein: CATSGEVLSGPSSYNEQFF.

This clonotype has a count of ten or more. This chain joins TRBV7-2 and TRBJ2-1; D is perhaps TRBD2 (6 bases). Germline V CDR1 and CDR2: SGHTA, FQGNSA. V lost 7 bases and J lost 6, with 22 bases in between. The CDR3 contains 16 residues. The CDR3 DNA reads TGTGCCAGCACCACAGAGGTCAGGGACTTAGGCAATGAGCAGTTCTTC. It translates to CASTTEVRDLGNEQFF.

This clonotype was counted at least ten times. The genes are TRBV24-1 and TRBJ2-3, with 9 bases fitting TRBD2. Germline values: CDR1 KGHDR, CDR2 SFDVKD. Losses at the gene ends were 3 bases for V and 0 bases for J; bases not matched to a gene: 6. CDR3 length equals 17 residues. DNA of the CDR3: TGTGCCACCAGTGATGGCGGGAGGGCCTCGAGCACAGATACGCAGTATTTT. Translated: CATSDGGRASSTDTQYF.

This clonotype showed up many times. The V and J genes are TRBV9 and TRBJ2-3; 7 positions match TRBD1. There are 16 residues in the CDR3. The germline V gene encodes CDR1 SGDLS and CDR2 YYNGEE. V lost 1 base to trimming and J lost 1 base; unmatched junction nucleotides: 6. The CDR3 bases are TGTGCCAGCAGCGTAAACAGGGGTTCCGGCACAGATACGCAGTATTTT. This codes for CASSVNRGSGTDTQYF.

This clonotype showed up many times. This rearrangement joins TRBV27 to TRBJ2-7; 8 bases fit TRBD2. This CDR3 contains 13 residues. Germline V gene data show CDR1 as MNHEY and CDR2 as SMNVEV (reference sequence). V lost 6 bases, J lost 7 bases, and 8 bases stayed unmatched. The CDR3: CASSPPGRGEQYF. The CDR3 DNA sequence: TGTGCCAGCAGCCCTCCCGGGAGGGGGGAGCAGTACTTC.

In this sample, this clonotype turned up many times. The chain has TRBV18 and TRBJ1-1; D gene ambiguous. From germline, CDR1 is KGHSH and CDR2 LQKENI. Trimming cost V 2 bases and J 7 bases, with 14 bases left between them. The length of the CDR3 is 14 residues. The CDR3 DNA sequence: TGTGCCAGCTCACCAGGTCGGCCCCTGGGTGAAGCTTTCTTT. It is translated as CASSPGRPLGEAFF.

This chain links TRBV19 with TRBJ2-7; the D gene is possibly TRBD1 (6 bases). Per the germline V gene, CDR1 is LNHDA and CDR2 is SQIVND (reference sequence). CDR3 length: 13 amino acids. Trimming stripped 10 bases from V and 0 bases from J, with 13 bases between. This CDR3 is CATAGQHSYEQYF. The CDR3 DNA follows: TGTGCCACCGCAGGACAGCACTCCTACGAGCAGTACTTC.

This clonotype was seen ten or more times. J is TRBJ2-7 and V is TRBV10-3; 10 bases fit TRBD1. This CDR3 spans 15 amino acids. Germline assignment: CDR1 ENHRY and CDR2 SYGVKD. With V trimmed by 4 bases and J by 3 bases, 6 bases remained unmatched. CDR3 DNA sequence: TGTGCCATCAGTGGGGGGACAGGGGAAAACTACGAGCAGTACTTC. Translating it yields CAISGGTGENYEQYF.

This clonotype occurred many times. This chain connects TRBV6-6 to TRBJ1-1, with D tentatively TRBD1 (6 bases). CDR1 MNHNY and CDR2 SVGAGI come from the germline V gene (reference sequence). The V and J ends lost 4 bases and 0 bases respectively, with 12 bases between them. CDR3 length equals 15 residues. The CDR3: CASSSSTGMNTEAFF. The DNA for the CDR3 is TGTGCCAGCAGTTCATCGACAGGTATGAACACTGAAGCTTTCTTT.

In this sample, this clonotype turned up many times. V usage is TRBV10-3 and J usage is TRBJ2-1, with 10 positions matching TRBD2. This CDR3 has 16 residues. The J segment lost 0 bases and the V segment lost 7 bases, leaving 6 bases of the junction unmatched. CDR1 is ENHRY and CDR2 is SYGVKD in the germline V gene. The CDR3 DNA reads TGTGCCATCACCGGTACTAGCGGGACCTCCTACAATGAGCAGTTCTTC. As protein: CAITGTSGTSYNEQFF.

This clonotype has a count of ten or more. The chain combines TRBV6-6 with TRBJ2-3; weak D call: TRBD2 (5 bases). Trimming removed 7 bases from V and 2 bases from J, with 10 bases in between. The CDR3 loop spans 13 amino acids. The germline V gene has CDR1 MNHNY and CDR2 SVGAGI (reference sequence). The CDR3 DNA is TGTGCCAGCAATATGAGGGCCACAGATACGCAGTATTTT. Translation: CASNMRATDTQYF.

In this sample, this clonotype is medium-sized (0.01 to 0.1%). The chain has TRBV7-9 and TRBJ2-7; D remains unclear. Germline lookup yields CDR1 SEHNR and CDR2 FQNEAQ (reference sequence). V gave up 8 bases and J gave up 1 base, with 9 bases separating them. The CDR3 consists of 12 residues. This chain's CDR3 is CASAGTSYEQYF. CDR3 bases: TGTGCCAGCGCCGGTACTTCCTACGAGCAGTACTTC.